A single T cell receptor (beta chain) is shown here with its context. Profiled with immunoSEQ multiplex PCR; TCRdb holds only in-frame clones, not every one. The table shows approximately 270,000 clones, with about 80% occurring only once. The data were obtained in a study of blood T cell repertoires in COVID-19. Background on the study: Samples taken during acute and convalescent COVID-19 were collected in the United States, Italy and Spain. Sources were T cells, B-cell-depleted T cells, or PBMCs; the material itself was cDNA or gDNA.

Followed longitudinally, the Seattle patients had been enrolled during active infection. V shed 2 bases and J shed 4 bases, with 9 bases lying between them. The CDR3 contains 14 residues. CDR1 and CDR2 from the germline V gene are MDHEN and SYDVKM. The genes are TRBV28 and TRBJ1-3; maybe TRBD1 (5 bases). This TCR was sampled from a person between 65 and 80 years old with COVID-19, enrolled during active disease. Sequencing was carried out using peripheral blood. In DNA form, the CDR3 reads TGTGCCAGCAGTTTAATAGGGGCCGGAAACACCATATATTTT. Protein product: CASSLIGAGNTIYF.